The clone carrying this TCR beta chain has only a few counts. What it recognizes is unknown. TCRdb analysed the 5' RACE reads with MiXCR anew, one entry per CDR3 protein. Counted here are a few hundred thousand distinct CDR3 sequences, 9.5% to 10% occurring once; the ten biggest clones make up roughly 3.2%. V gave up 8 bases and J gave up 4 bases; unmatched junction bases: 12. Per the germline V gene, CDR1 is MNHEY and CDR2 is SMNVEV (reference sequence). The CDR3 has 17 amino acids. The entry originates in a study of identical twins. General study findings and limits: Twin sharing of out-of-frame TCR alpha was underestimated by models in monozygotic pairs. Surplus twin overlap in beta out-of-frame sequences was less pronounced.

The same data also contributed to another study, on yellow fever vaccine responses in identical twins.

This TCR came from a woman aged 18 to 35 in good health. Sequencing was carried out using PBMCs. The V gene is TRBV27, the J gene TRBJ2-6; 9 nucleotides agree with TRBD1. CDR3 protein: CASGFGTGYSGANVLTF. CDR3 in DNA: TGTGCCAGCGGATTCGGGACAGGGTACTCGGGGGCCAACGTCCTGACTTTC.